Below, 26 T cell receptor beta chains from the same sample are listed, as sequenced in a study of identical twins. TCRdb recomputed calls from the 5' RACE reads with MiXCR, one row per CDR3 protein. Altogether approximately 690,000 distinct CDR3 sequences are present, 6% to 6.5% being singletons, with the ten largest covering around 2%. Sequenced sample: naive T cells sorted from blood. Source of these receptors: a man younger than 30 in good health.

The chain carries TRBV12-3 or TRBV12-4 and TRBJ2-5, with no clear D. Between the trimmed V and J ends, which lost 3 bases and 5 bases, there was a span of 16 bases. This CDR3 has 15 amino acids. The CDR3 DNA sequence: TGTGCCAGCAGTTTGGTGGAACGGGTTAGGGAGACCCAGTACTTC. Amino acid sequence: CASSLVERVRETQYF.

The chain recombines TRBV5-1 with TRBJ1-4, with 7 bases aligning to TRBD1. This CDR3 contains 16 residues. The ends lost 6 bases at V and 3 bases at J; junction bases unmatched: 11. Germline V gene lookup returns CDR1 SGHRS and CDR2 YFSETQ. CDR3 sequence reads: CASTGGTLPANEKLFF. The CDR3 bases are TGCGCCAGCACAGGGGGAACCCTGCCGGCTAATGAAAAACTGTTTTTT.

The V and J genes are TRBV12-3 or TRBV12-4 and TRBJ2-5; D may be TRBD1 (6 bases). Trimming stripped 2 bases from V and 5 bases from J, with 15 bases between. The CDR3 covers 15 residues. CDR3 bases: TGTGCCAGCAGTTTAAGGGGACACCCAGGGGAGACCCAGTACTTC. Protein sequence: CASSLRGHPGETQYF.

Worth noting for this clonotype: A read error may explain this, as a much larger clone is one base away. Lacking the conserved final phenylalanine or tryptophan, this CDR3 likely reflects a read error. CDR3 DNA: TGTGCCAGCAGTTTCCAGGGCGGCAATCAGCCCCAGCATTTG. This gives the protein CASSFQGGNQPQHL. The chain recombines TRBV27 with TRBJ1-5; TRBD1 is a possible D gene (5 bases). This CDR3 spans 14 amino acids. Germline assignment: CDR1 MNHEY and CDR2 SMNVEV (reference sequence). V gave up 3 bases and J gave up 2 bases, with 8 bases separating them.

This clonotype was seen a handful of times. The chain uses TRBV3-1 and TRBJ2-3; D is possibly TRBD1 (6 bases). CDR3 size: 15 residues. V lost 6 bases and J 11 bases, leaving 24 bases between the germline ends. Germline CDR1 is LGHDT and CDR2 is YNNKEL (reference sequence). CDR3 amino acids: CASRDRDKAMVGQYF. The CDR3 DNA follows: TGTGCCAGCAGGGACCGGGACAAGGCTATGGTTGGGCAGTATTTT.

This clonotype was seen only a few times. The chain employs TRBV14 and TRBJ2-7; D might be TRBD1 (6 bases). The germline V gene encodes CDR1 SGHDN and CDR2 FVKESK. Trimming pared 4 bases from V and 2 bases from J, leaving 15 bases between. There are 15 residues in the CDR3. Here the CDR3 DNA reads TGTGCCAGCAGCCCACTCCGGGACACGACCTACGAGCAGTACTTC. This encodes CASSPLRDTTYEQYF. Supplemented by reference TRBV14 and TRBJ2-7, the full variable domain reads EAGVTQFPSHSVIEKGQTVTLRCDPISGHDNLYWYRRVMGKEIKFLLHFVKESKQDESGMPNNRFLAERTGGTYSTLKVQPAELEDSGVYFCASSPLRDTTYEQYFGPGTRLTVT.

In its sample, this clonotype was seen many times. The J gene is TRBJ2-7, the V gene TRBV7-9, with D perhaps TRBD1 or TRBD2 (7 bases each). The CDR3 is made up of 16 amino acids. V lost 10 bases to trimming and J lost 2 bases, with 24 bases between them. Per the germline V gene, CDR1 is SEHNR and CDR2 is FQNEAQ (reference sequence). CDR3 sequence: CATGGWGGDSPYEQYF. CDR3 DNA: TGTGCCACAGGAGGTTGGGGGGGGGACAGCCCCTACGAGCAGTACTTC.

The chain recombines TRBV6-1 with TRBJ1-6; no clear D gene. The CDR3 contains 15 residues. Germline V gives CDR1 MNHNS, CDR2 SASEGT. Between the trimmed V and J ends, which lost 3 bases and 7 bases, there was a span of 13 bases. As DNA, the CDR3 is TGTGCCAGCAGTGACGATTTGAGGACCAATTCACCCCTCCACTTT. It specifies CASSDDLRTNSPLHF.

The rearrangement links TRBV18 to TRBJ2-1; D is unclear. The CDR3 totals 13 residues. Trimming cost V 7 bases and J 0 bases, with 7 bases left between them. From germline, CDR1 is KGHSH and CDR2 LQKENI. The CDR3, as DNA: TGTGCCAGCTACGGAAGCTCCTACAATGAGCAGTTCTTC. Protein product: CASYGSSYNEQFF.

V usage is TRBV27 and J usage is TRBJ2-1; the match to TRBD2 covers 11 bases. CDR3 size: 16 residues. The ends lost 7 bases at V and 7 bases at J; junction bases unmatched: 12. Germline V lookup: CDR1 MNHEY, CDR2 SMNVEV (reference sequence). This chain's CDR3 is CASTSLTSGRGNEQFF. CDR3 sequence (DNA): TGTGCCAGCACGTCCCTAACTAGCGGGAGAGGGAATGAGCAGTTCTTC.

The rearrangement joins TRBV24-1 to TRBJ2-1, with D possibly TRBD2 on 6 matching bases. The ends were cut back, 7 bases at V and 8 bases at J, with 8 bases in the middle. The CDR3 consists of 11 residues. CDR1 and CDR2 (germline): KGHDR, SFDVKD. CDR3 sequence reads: CATSRLDEQFF. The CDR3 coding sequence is TGTGCCACCAGCCGACTAGATGAGCAGTTCTTC.

CDR3 sequence: CASSFRLAGLLTDTQYF. The CDR3 DNA sequence: TGTGCCAGCAGCTTCCGACTAGCGGGATTGCTCACAGATACGCAGTATTTT. The chain has TRBV11-2 and TRBJ2-3; 11 bases match TRBD2. The V segment lost 3 bases and the J segment 2 bases; nucleotides outside the gene matches: 7. CDR3 length: 17 residues. Germline V lookup: CDR1 SGHAT, CDR2 FQNNGV.

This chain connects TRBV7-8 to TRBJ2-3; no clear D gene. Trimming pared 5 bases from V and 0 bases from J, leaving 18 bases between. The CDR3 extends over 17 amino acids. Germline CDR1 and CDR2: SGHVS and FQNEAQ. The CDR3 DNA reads TGTGCCAGCAGCCCCCGATTTGGAAAACCGAGCACAGATACGCAGTATTTT. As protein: CASSPRFGKPSTDTQYF.

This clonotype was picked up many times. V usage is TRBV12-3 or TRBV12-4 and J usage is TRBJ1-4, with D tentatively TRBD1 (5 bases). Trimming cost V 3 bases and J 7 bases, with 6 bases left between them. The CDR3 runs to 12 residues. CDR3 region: CASSLGREKLFF. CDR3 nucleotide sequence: TGTGCCAGCAGTTTGGGGCGTGAAAAACTGTTTTTT.

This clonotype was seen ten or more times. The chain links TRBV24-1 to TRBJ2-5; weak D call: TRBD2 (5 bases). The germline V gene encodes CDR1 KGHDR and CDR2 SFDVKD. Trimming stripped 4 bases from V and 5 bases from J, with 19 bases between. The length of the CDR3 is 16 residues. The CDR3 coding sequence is TGTGCCACCAGTGACCCTGATCCCTACACGGGGGAGACCCAGTACTTC. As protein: CATSDPDPYTGETQYF.

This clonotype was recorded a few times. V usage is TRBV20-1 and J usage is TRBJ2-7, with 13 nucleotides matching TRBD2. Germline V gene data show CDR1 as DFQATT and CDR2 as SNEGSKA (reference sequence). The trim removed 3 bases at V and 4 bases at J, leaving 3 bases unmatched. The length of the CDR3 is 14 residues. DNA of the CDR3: TGCAGTGCTAGCAAACTAGCGGGAGGGTACGAGCAGTACTTC. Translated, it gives CSASKLAGGYEQYF.

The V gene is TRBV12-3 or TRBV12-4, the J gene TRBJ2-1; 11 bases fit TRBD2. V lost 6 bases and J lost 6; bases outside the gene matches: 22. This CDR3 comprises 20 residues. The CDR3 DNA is TGTGCCAGCAGCCCGGGACCCCGGCAGGGATCTAGCGGGAGGATCAATGAGCAGTTCTTC. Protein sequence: CASSPGPRQGSSGRINEQFF.

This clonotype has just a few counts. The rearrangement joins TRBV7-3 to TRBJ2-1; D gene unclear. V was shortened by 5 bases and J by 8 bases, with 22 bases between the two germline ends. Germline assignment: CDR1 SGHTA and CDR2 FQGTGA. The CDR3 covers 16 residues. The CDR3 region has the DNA TGTGCCAGCAGCCCCTGGTGGGATGGCGTCATGGATGAGCAGTTCTTC. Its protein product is CASSPWWDGVMDEQFF.

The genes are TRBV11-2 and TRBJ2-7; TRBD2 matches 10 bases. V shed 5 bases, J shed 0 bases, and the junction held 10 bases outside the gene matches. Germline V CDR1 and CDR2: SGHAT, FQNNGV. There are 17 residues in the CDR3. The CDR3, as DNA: TGTGCCAGCAGCAAACTAGCGGGAAGGAAGGCCTCCTACGAGCAGTACGTC. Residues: CASSKLAGRKASYEQYV.

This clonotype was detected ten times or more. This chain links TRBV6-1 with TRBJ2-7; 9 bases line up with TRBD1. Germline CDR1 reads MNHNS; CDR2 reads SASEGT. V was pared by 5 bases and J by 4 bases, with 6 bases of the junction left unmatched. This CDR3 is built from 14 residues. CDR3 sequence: CASSQTGGQYEQYF. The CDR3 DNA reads TGTGCCAGCAGTCAAACAGGGGGCCAGTACGAGCAGTACTTC.

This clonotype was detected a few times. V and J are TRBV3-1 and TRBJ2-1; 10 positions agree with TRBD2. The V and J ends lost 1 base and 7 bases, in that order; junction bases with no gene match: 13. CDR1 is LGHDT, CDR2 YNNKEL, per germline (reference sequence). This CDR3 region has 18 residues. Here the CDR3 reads CASSQVSSGRAIGNEQFF. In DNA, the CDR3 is TGTGCCAGCAGCCAAGTATCCAGCGGGAGGGCCATTGGGAATGAGCAGTTCTTC.

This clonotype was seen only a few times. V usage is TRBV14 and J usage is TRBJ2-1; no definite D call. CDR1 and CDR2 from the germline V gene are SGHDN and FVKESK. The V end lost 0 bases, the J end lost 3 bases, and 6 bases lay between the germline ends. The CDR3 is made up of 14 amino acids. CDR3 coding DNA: TGTGCCAGCAGCCAAGAGGGGTTCTACAATGAGCAGTTCTTC. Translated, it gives CASSQEGFYNEQFF. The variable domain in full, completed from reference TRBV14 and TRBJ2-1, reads EAGVTQFPSHSVIEKGQTVTLRCDPISGHDNLYWYRRVMGKEIKFLLHFVKESKQDESGMPNNRFLAERTGGTYSTLKVQPAELEDSGVYFCASSQEGFYNEQFFGPGTRLTVL.

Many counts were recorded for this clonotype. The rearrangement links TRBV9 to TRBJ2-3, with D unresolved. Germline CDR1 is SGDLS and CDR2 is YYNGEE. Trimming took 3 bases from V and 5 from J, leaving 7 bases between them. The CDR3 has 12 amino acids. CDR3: CASSGSQDTQYF. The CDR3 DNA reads TGTGCCAGCAGCGGGTCCCAAGATACGCAGTATTTT.

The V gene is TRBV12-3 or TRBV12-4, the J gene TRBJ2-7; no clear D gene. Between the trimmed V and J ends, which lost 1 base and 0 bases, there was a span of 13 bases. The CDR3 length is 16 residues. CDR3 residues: CASSLGAWQSSYEQYF. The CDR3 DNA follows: TGTGCCAGCAGTTTAGGTGCTTGGCAAAGCTCCTACGAGCAGTACTTC.

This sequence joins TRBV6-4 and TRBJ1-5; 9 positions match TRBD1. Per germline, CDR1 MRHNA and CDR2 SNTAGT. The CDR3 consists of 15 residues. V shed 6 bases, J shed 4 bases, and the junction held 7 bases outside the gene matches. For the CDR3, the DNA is TGTGCCAGCAGAATGTCCGGGACAGGGAATCAGCCCCAGCATTTT. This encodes CASRMSGTGNQPQHF.

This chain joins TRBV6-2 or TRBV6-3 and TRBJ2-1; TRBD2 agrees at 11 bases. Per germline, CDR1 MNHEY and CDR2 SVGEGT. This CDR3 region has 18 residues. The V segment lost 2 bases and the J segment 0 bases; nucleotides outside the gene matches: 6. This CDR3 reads CASSYQTSGGPSYNEQFF. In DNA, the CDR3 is TGTGCCAGCAGTTACCAAACTAGCGGGGGTCCCTCCTACAATGAGCAGTTCTTC.